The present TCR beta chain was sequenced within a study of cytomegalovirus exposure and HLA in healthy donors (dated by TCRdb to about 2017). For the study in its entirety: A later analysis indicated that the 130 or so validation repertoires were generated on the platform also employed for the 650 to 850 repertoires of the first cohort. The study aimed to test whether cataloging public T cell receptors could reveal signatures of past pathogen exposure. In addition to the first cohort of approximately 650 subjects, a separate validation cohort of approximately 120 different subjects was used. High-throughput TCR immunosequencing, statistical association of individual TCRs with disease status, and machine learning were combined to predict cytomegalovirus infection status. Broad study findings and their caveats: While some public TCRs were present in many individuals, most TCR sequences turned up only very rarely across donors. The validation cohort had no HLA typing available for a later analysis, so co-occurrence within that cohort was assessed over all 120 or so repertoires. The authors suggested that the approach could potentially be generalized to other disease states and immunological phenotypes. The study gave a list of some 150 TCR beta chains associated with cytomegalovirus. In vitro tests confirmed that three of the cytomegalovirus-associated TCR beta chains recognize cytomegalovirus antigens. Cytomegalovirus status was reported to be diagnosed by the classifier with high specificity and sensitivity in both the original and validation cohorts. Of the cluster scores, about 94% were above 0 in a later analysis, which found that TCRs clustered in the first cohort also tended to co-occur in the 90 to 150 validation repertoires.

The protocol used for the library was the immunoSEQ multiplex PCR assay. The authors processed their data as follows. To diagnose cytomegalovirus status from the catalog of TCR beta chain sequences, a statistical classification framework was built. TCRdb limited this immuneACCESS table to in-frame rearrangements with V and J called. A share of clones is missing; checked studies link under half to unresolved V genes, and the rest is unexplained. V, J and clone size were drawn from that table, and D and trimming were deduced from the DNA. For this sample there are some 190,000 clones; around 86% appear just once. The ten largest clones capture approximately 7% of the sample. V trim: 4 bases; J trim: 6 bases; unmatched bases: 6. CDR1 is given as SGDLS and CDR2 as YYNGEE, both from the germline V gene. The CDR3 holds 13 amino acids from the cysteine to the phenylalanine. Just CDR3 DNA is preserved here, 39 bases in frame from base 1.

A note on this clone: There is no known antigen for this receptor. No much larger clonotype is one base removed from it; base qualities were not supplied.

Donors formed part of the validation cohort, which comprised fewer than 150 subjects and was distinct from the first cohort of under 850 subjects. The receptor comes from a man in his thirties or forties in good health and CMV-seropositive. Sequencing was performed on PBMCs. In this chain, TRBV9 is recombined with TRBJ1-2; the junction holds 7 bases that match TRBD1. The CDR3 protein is CASSRGQDDGYTF. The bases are TGTGCCAGCAGCCGAGGACAGGACGATGGCTACACCTTC.